One and the same sample provided the 8 T cell receptor beta chains below, sequenced in a study of human T cells and chemical hapten exposure. TCRdb ran MiXCR on the RACE reads and lists one entry per CDR3 protein. Found here are 150,000 to 200,000 distinct CDR3 sequences, under 35% of them singletons; the top ten hold just under 3%. Stated time point: pre-sensitization, week 0. The treatment is: therapeutic diphenylcyclopropenone sensitization with weekly scalp DPC. This sample comprised whole blood, obtained in connection with sensitization to the hapten diphenylcyclopropenone (DPC). Source of these receptors: a woman aged 30 to 39 with alopecia areata. Some clones in this sample may be carry-over from other donors' samples.

J is TRBJ2-4 and V is TRBV7-2; a possible D gene is TRBD1 (6 bases). V lost 3 bases and J lost 6, with 18 bases in between. Germline V lookup: CDR1 SGHTA, CDR2 FQGNSA. The CDR3 consists of 16 residues. CDR3 sequence reads: CASSLVGARLGNIQYF. DNA of the CDR3: TGTGCCAGCAGCTTGGTGGGGGCCCGGCTCGGAAACATTCAGTACTTC.

This clonotype has just a few counts. As DNA, the CDR3 is TGTGCCAGCAGCCGACGACAGGGAGATCAGCCCCAGCATTTT. It is translated as CASSRRQGDQPQHF. This sequence joins TRBV6-2 or TRBV6-3 and TRBJ1-5, with 7 positions matching TRBD1. The CDR3 is 14 residues long. CDR1 and CDR2 (germline): MNHEY, SVGEGT. J was trimmed by 5 bases and V by 6 bases; bases with no gene match: 7.

The J gene is TRBJ2-7, the V gene TRBV28; D is perhaps TRBD2 (6 bases). The CDR3 is made up of 14 amino acids. Germline CDR1 is MDHEN and CDR2 is SYDVKM. V was pared by 7 bases and J by 6 bases, with 19 bases between. The CDR3 spells CASIPGGTAREQYF. The CDR3 DNA reads as TGTGCCAGCATCCCCGGCGGGACGGCACGCGAGCAGTACTTC.

This chain joins TRBV28 and TRBJ2-7; 12 nucleotides match TRBD1. The V gene end was trimmed by 5 bases and the J gene end by 6 bases; junction bases not matched to a gene: 8. Per germline, CDR1 MDHEN and CDR2 SYDVKM. The CDR3 spans 15 residues. For the CDR3, the DNA is TGTGCCAGCAGTAAACCGGGACAGGGGGCGTCCGAGCAGTACTTC. It translates to CASSKPGQGASEQYF.

The chain recombines TRBV6-4 with TRBJ1-1, with D perhaps TRBD1 (5 bases). Germline V lookup: CDR1 MRHNA, CDR2 SNTAGT. Deletions cut 4 bases from V and 5 bases from J, with 11 bases between. The CDR3 extends over 13 amino acids. CDR3 nucleotides: TGTGCCAGCAGTGGAGAGGAGGGGACTGAAGCTTTCTTT. Protein product: CASSGEEGTEAFF.

The CDR3 bases are TGCAGTGCTAGAGATCGGGGGACTAGCCCGACCGGGGAGCTGTTTTTT. It translates to CSARDRGTSPTGELFF. V is TRBV20-1 and J is TRBJ2-2, with TRBD2 matching over 9 bases. The trim removed 0 bases at V and 5 bases at J, leaving 7 bases unmatched. The CDR3 covers 16 residues. Germline V gene sequence: CDR1 DFQATT, CDR2 SNEGSKA (reference sequence).

CDR3 nucleotide sequence: TGTGCCAGCAGTCCCCCCGGTCAAACCGTTAAAATAGAGCAGTTCTTC. Encoded protein: CASSPPGQTVKIEQFF. This chain uses TRBV12-3 or TRBV12-4 with TRBJ2-1; no definite D call. This CDR3 region has 16 residues. V was cut by 5 bases and J by 10 bases, with 24 bases left in between.

A few counts support this clonotype. This sequence joins TRBV29-1 and TRBJ2-1; 9 nucleotides align to TRBD1. The CDR3 sequence is 12 residues long. With V trimmed by 7 bases and J by 9 bases, 7 bases remained unmatched. Per the germline V gene, CDR1 is SQVTM and CDR2 is ANQGSEA. CDR3 DNA sequence: TGCAGCGGGGTACAGGGGGCCAGTGAGCAGTTCTTC. Encoded protein: CSGVQGASEQFF.